The next 26 T cell receptor beta chains were all read from a single sample in a study of CD8 T cells in acute hepatitis C reinfection. Repertoires were generated with immunoSEQ multiplex PCR, while TCRdb's copy carries only in-frame clones and drops some. Seen here are about 40,000 clones, 80% to 90% observed once, and the top ten hold approximately 11%. Regarding time point: naive CD8 control sorted from an acute-time-point sample. Sequencing input: naive CD8+ T cells from PBMCs. These receptors originate from a young woman who spontaneously cleared hepatitis C infection.

This chain's CDR3 is CASSDTGEPLEQYF. CDR3 in DNA: TGCGCCAGCAGTGATACGGGAGAGCCCCTCGAGCAGTACTTC. The rearrangement uses TRBV10-2 and TRBJ2-7, with D perhaps TRBD2 (6 bases). V was pared by 3 bases and J by 6 bases, with 15 bases between. This CDR3 is built from 14 residues. The V gene's germline CDR1 is WSHSY and CDR2 SAAADI.

This chain links TRBV27 with TRBJ2-5, with TRBD2 as a possible D gene (5 bases). Trimming stripped 5 bases from V and 6 bases from J, with 19 bases between. Looked up from germline, CDR1 is MNHEY and CDR2 is SMNVEV (reference sequence). The CDR3 contains 15 residues. CDR3 in amino acids: CASSRDAVYGKTQYF. In DNA form, the CDR3 reads TGTGCCAGCAGTCGCGACGCGGTGTACGGGAAGACCCAGTACTTC.

The rearrangement joins TRBV9 to TRBJ2-1; 8 bases fit TRBD2. The CDR3 loop spans 15 amino acids. Trimming took 0 bases from V and 1 from J; bases not matched to a gene: 0. Germline-derived CDR1 and CDR2 are SGDLS and YYNGEE. The CDR3 reads CASSVGGRSYNEQFF. In DNA form, the CDR3 reads TGTGCCAGCAGCGTAGGCGGGAGGTCCTACAATGAGCAGTTCTTC. The whole variable domain, remainder taken from reference TRBV9 and TRBJ2-1, is DSGVTQTPKHLITATGQRVTLRCSPRSGDLSVYWYQQSLDQGLQFLIQYYNGEERAKGNILERFSAQQFPDLHSELNLSSLELGDSALYFCASSVGGRSYNEQFFGPGTRLTVL.

The chain employs TRBV4-1 and TRBJ2-1; 10 bases are a match to TRBD2. The germline V gene has CDR1 MGHRA and CDR2 YSYEKL. This CDR3 comprises 15 residues. The V segment lost 1 base and the J segment 9 bases; nucleotides outside the gene matches: 6. CDR3 in DNA: TGCGCCAGCAGCCAAGCGGATAGCGGGAGGATTGAGCAGTTCTTC. As protein: CASSQADSGRIEQFF.

The J gene is TRBJ2-7, the V gene TRBV5-6; 7 positions match TRBD1. V lost 3 bases and J lost 3; bases outside the gene matches: 9. CDR1 and CDR2 (germline): SGHDT, YYEEEE. This CDR3 is built from 15 residues. The CDR3 protein is CASSYSGTDGYEQYF. DNA of the CDR3: TGTGCCAGCAGCTACTCCGGGACAGACGGCTACGAGCAGTACTTC.

This chain joins TRBV5-1 and TRBJ2-7, with D unclear. Trimming took 0 bases from V and 4 from J, leaving 14 bases between them. In germline, CDR1 is SGHRS, CDR2 YFSETQ. The CDR3 runs 15 residues. For the CDR3, the DNA is TGCGCCAGCAGCTTGGTTCGAGACGCCCCTTACGAGCAGTACTTC. Translating gives CASSLVRDAPYEQYF.

The gene calls are TRBV9 and TRBJ2-2; 8 bases fit TRBD1. The germline V gene encodes CDR1 SGDLS and CDR2 YYNGEE. J lost 3 bases, V lost 0 bases, and 10 bases had no gene match. The CDR3 loop spans 18 amino acids. The DNA for the CDR3 is TGTGCCAGCAGCGTAGCCTTAGACGGACAGGGTGACACCGGGGAGCTGTTTTTT. It yields the protein CASSVALDGQGDTGELFF.

This clone was counted a single time. This chain's CDR3 is CASSGRNGETQYF. The CDR3 DNA reads TGTGCCAGCAGTGGGAGGAATGGAGAGACCCAGTACTTC. This chain connects TRBV11-2 to TRBJ2-5, with D possibly matching TRBD2 (6 bases). The CDR3 is made up of 13 amino acids. Germline V CDR1 and CDR2: SGHAT, FQNNGV. V lost 6 bases, J lost 4 bases, and 12 bases lay in between. Filled out from reference TRBV11-2 and TRBJ2-5, the complete variable domain reads EAGVAQSPRYKIIEKRQSVAFWCNPISGHATLYWYQQILGQGPKLLIQFQNNGVVDDSQLPKDRFSAERLKGVDSTLKIQPAKLEDSAVYLCASSGRNGETQYFGPGTRLLVL.

V and J are TRBV18 and TRBJ2-2, with TRBD2 matching over 8 bases. Germline values: CDR1 KGHSH, CDR2 LQKENI. The CDR3 runs to 15 residues. The junction had 6 bases not matched to a gene; V was cut back by 3 bases and J by 6 bases. The CDR3 coding sequence is TGTGCCAGCTCACCGGGAGCGGGAGAGCCCGGGGAGCTGTTTTTT. Amino acid sequence: CASSPGAGEPGELFF.

The sample holds one count of this clone. CDR3: CASRGLEETQYF. The CDR3 bases are TGTGCCAGCAGAGGACTGGAAGAGACCCAGTACTTC. J is TRBJ2-5 and V is TRBV7-6; D is perhaps TRBD2 (5 bases). Germline CDR1 SGHVS, CDR2 FNYEAQ. Trimming removed 6 bases at V and 3 bases at J, with 8 bases between. The CDR3 spans 12 residues.

This chain connects TRBV27 to TRBJ2-2; possibly TRBD1 or TRBD2 for D (7 bases each). Germline values: CDR1 MNHEY, CDR2 SMNVEV (reference sequence). V was cut by 8 bases and J by 4 bases, with 14 bases left in between. The CDR3 is made up of 14 amino acids. The CDR3 loop reads CASSGGDVTGELFF. The CDR3 coding sequence is TGTGCCAGCTCAGGGGGGGATGTCACCGGGGAGCTGTTTTTT.

V usage is TRBV29-1 and J usage is TRBJ2-3, with 8 bases that match TRBD2. This CDR3 is 15 amino acids long. Germline V gives CDR1 SQVTM, CDR2 ANQGSEA. V shed 3 bases, J shed 0 bases, and the junction held 5 bases outside the gene matches. CDR3 sequence: CSVETSAKSTDTQYF. As DNA, the CDR3 is TGCAGCGTTGAGACTAGCGCTAAGAGCACAGATACGCAGTATTTT.

The chain has TRBV9 and TRBJ2-3; 8 nucleotides match TRBD2. V shed 4 bases, J shed 0 bases, and the junction held 4 bases outside the gene matches. The germline CDR1 and CDR2 sequences are SGDLS and YYNGEE. The length of the CDR3 is 15 residues. The DNA for the CDR3 is TGTGCCAGCAGCACTGCTAGCGGGAGCACAGATACGCAGTATTTT. Protein product: CASSTASGSTDTQYF.

The chain recombines TRBV10-2 with TRBJ2-3, with D uncertain. The V gene lost 2 bases and the J gene lost 9 bases, with 9 bases spanning the gap. The CDR3 extends over 12 amino acids. CDR1 WSHSY and CDR2 SAAADI come from the germline V gene. The CDR3 bases are TGCGCCAGCAGTGAGGATTGGTACACGCAGTATTTT. Encoded protein: CASSEDWYTQYF.

V gene TRBV7-3 combines with J gene TRBJ2-2; no clear D gene. Germline CDR1 and CDR2: SGHTA and FQGTGA. Trimming took 0 bases from V and 8 from J, leaving 4 bases between them. CDR3 size: 12 residues. This CDR3 is CASSLTVGELFF. CDR3 DNA: TGTGCCAGCAGCTTAACTGTAGGGGAGCTGTTTTTT.

This clone has just a few counts. This chain connects TRBV6-1 to TRBJ1-2, with a weak D call TRBD1 (5 bases). Per the germline V gene, CDR1 is MNHNS and CDR2 is SASEGT. V lost 4 bases and J lost 8, with 20 bases in between. CDR3 length equals 15 residues. CDR3 coding DNA: TGTGCCAGCAGTGGACCCCAAGGAGGGGTCGACGGCTACACCTTC. Protein sequence: CASSGPQGGVDGYTF.

This chain uses TRBV11-3 with TRBJ1-1, with 9 nucleotides matching TRBD1. The CDR3 spans 15 residues. V shed 6 bases and J 1 base; nucleotides not matched to a gene: 6. The germline V gene encodes CDR1 SGHNT and CDR2 YENEEA. The CDR3 nucleotides are TGTGCCAGCAGTCCAGGGACAGGGACGAACACTGAAGCTTTCTTT. Its protein product is CASSPGTGTNTEAFF.

This clone was detected a few times. The chain is built from TRBV27 and TRBJ1-2; TRBD1 matches at 7 bases. CDR1 is MNHEY, CDR2 SMNVEV, per germline (reference sequence). The CDR3 has 13 amino acids. With V trimmed by 5 bases and J by 2 bases, 2 bases remained unmatched. The CDR3, as DNA: TGTGCCAGCAGTCTACAGGGGAACTATGGCTACACCTTC. Amino acids: CASSLQGNYGYTF.

The V and J genes are TRBV14 and TRBJ2-1; D gene unclear. The CDR3 has 13 residues. Germline V gene sequence: CDR1 SGHDN, CDR2 FVKESK. With 0 bases removed from V and 4 bases from J, the gap between germline ends came to 4 bases. The DNA of the CDR3 is TGTGCCAGCAGCCAAGAGGAGTACAATGAGCAGTTCTTC. Its protein product is CASSQEEYNEQFF.

The chain links TRBV7-2 to TRBJ2-1; D is perhaps TRBD2 (6 bases). Germline CDR1 reads SGHTA; CDR2 reads FQGNSA. V was pared by 6 bases and J by 1 base, with 13 bases between. The length of the CDR3 is 15 residues. CDR3 loop: CASRGGVGSYNEQFF. CDR3 sequence (DNA): TGTGCCAGCAGGGGGGGTGTGGGTTCCTACAATGAGCAGTTCTTC.

V usage is TRBV5-6 and J usage is TRBJ1-5; 9 bases are shared with TRBD1. The ends lost 4 bases at V and 4 bases at J; junction bases unmatched: 3. Per germline, CDR1 SGHDT and CDR2 YYEEEE. The length of the CDR3 is 14 residues. CDR3 sequence (DNA): TGTGCCAGCAGCGCCGGGACAGGGAATCAGCCCCAGCATTTT. Translating it yields CASSAGTGNQPQHF.

The genes are TRBV5-1 and TRBJ1-3; D ambiguous. Germline values: CDR1 SGHRS, CDR2 YFSETQ. Trimming took off 4 bases at V and 0 bases at J, with 17 bases between the two ends. This CDR3 region has 17 residues. The CDR3 protein is CASSDIMTANSGNTIYF. The CDR3 bases are TGCGCCAGCAGCGATATCATGACGGCCAACTCTGGAAACACCATATATTTT.

The rearrangement joins TRBV27 to TRBJ1-2; 7 bases map to TRBD1. Germline V gene lookup returns CDR1 MNHEY and CDR2 SMNVEV (reference sequence). The V segment lost 0 bases and the J segment 4 bases; nucleotides outside the gene matches: 2. CDR3 length: 14 residues. CDR3 amino acids: CASSLSRTGYGYTF. CDR3 DNA sequence: TGTGCCAGCAGTTTATCGCGGACAGGCTATGGCTACACCTTC.

V usage is TRBV15 and J usage is TRBJ2-1; 16 positions match TRBD2. CDR1 is LNHNV and CDR2 is YYDKDF in the germline V gene (reference sequence). V shed 3 bases, J shed 0 bases, and the junction held 5 bases outside the gene matches. The CDR3 runs to 19 residues. CDR3 nucleotides: TGTGCCACCAGCAGGGGACTAGCGGGAGGGAAAAGCTCCTACAATGAGCAGTTCTTC. Translating it yields CATSRGLAGGKSSYNEQFF. Full variable domain (outside the CDR3, taken from reference TRBV15 and TRBJ2-1): DAMVIQNPRYQVTQFGKPVTLSCSQTLNHNVMYWYQQKSSQAPKLLFHYYDKDFNNEADTPDNFQSRRPNTSFCFLDIRSPGLGDTAMYLCATSRGLAGGKSSYNEQFFGPGTRLTVL.

The rearrangement uses TRBV11-2 and TRBJ2-1; D uncertain. From germline, CDR1 is SGHAT and CDR2 FQNNGV. V gave up 5 bases and J gave up 10 bases, with 15 bases separating them. The CDR3 loop spans 13 amino acids. This CDR3 is CASSPRSYQEQFF. CDR3 DNA sequence: TGTGCCAGCAGCCCCCGATCTTATCAAGAGCAGTTCTTC.

CDR3 in amino acids: CASSLGQGSQPQHF. CDR3 nucleotides: TGTGCCAGCAGCTTGGGACAGGGAAGTCAGCCCCAGCATTTT. The genes are TRBV5-8 and TRBJ1-5; TRBD1 matches 7 bases. Trimming at V came to 0 bases and at J to 6 bases, leaving 3 bases not matched to a gene. Germline CDR1 and CDR2: SGHTS and YDEGEE. The CDR3 has 14 amino acids.